The source of this T cell receptor beta chain is a study of blood T cell repertoires in COVID-19. Background on the study: Sources were T cells, B-cell-depleted T cells, or PBMCs; the material itself was cDNA or gDNA.

Original methodology: Amplified reference gene primers provided the basis for estimating nucleated cell counts. Clones were read by immunoSEQ multiplex PCR, and TCRdb kept only the in-frame ones, dropping some. V, J and clone size were drawn from that table, and D and trimming were deduced from the DNA. The data hold around 320,000 clones, with 85% to 90% observed a single time. Trimming took 4 bases from V and 8 from J, leaving 18 bases between them. The germline CDR1 and CDR2 sequences are SGHRS and YFSETQ. The CDR3 length is 14 residues. This clonotype was obtained from a woman aged 50 to 65 who had been exposed to COVID-19. The sequenced sample consisted of PBMCs or T cells enriched from blood (not recorded which). The chain is built from TRBV5-1 and TRBJ1-2; tentative D call: TRBD1 (6 bases). This chain's CDR3 is CASSLGTPVSGYTF. CDR3 DNA: TGCGCCAGCAGCCTCGGGACACCCGTTAGCGGCTACACCTTC.